This entry concerns a single TCR beta chain. Its antigen is currently unknown. This record comes from a study of cytomegalovirus exposure and HLA in healthy donors. The study's findings and limits: The study flagged roughly 160 TCR beta chains as cytomegalovirus-associated. An ancestry cluster, one associated with Asian ancestry, reportedly showed fewer N-insertions than the approximately 670-donor mean in a later analysis.

Researchers ran the PCR with 60 Vbeta and 13 Jbeta primers. Some clones are missing from TCRdb's copy, which holds only in-frame ones; the method was immunoSEQ multiplex PCR. The table has 150,000 to 200,000 clones, 75% to 80% seen once; the top ten hold about 5.6%. V shed 3 bases and J shed 6 bases, with 7 bases lying between them. Per the germline V gene, CDR1 is KGHSH and CDR2 is LQKENI. The CDR3 spans 12 residues. The sequenced sample consisted of PBMCs. This receptor was taken from a woman in her 30s in good health and CMV-seropositive. The gene calls are TRBV18 and TRBJ2-3, with D unclear. The CDR3 sequence: CASSPQVDTQYF. For the CDR3, the DNA is TGTGCCAGCTCACCCCAGGTGGATACGCAGTATTTT.